This T cell receptor beta chain appears in the sequencing data of a study of T cells in Graves' hyperthyroidism and ophthalmopathy. The CDR3 covers 14 residues. Germline CDR1 and CDR2: SNHLY and FYNNEI. V was pared by 4 bases and J by 3 bases, with 3 bases of the junction left unmatched. This clonotype occurred a few times. The TCR beta CDR3 regions underwent amplification using RNA transcripts as the source. First-round RT-PCR of the TCR CDR3 relied on the HTBI primer set. TCRdb passed the multiplex PCR reads through MiXCR, listing each CDR3 protein once. The data show about 350,000 distinct CDR3 sequences, 15% to 20% seen once.

Sequencing was done on a sample of blood. This clonotype was obtained from a woman aged 40 to 50 with Graves' ophthalmopathy. The chain has TRBV2 and TRBJ2-7; 10 bases fit TRBD2. CDR3 in amino acids: CASSVLAGVYEQYF. The CDR3, as DNA: TGTGCCAGCAGTGTTCTAGCGGGAGTCTACGAGCAGTACTTC.